Below, 22 T cell receptor beta chains from the same sample are listed, as sequenced in a study of blood T cells in healthy people across ages. A second roughly 6 to 12 cycle PCR used barcoded and J-beta primers. TCRdb re-derived calls from the 5' RACE reads in MiXCR, one entry per CDR3 protein. Here the sample spans over 1,500,000 distinct CDR3 sequences, approximately 50% being singletons. Sequenced: blood. Receptor source: a middle-aged woman in good health.

The genes are TRBV20-1 and TRBJ1-5; maybe TRBD1 (6 bases). CDR3 size: 14 residues. With 6 bases removed from V and 2 bases from J, the gap between germline ends came to 14 bases. Germline lookup yields CDR1 DFQATT and CDR2 SNEGSKA (reference sequence). In nucleotides, the CDR3 is TGCAGTGCCCGGACAGTAATCGGCAATCAGCCCCAGCATTTT. Translating it yields CSARTVIGNQPQHF.

J is TRBJ2-7 and V is TRBV2; perhaps TRBD2 as D (5 bases). V shed 5 bases and J shed 4 bases, with 12 bases lying between them. CDR3 length: 13 residues. Germline V gene lookup returns CDR1 SNHLY and CDR2 FYNNEI. The CDR3 DNA follows: TGTGCCAGCAGTTACGGGGAGCTGTACGAGCAGTACTTC. Translating it yields CASSYGELYEQYF.

V usage is TRBV6-2 or TRBV6-3 and J usage is TRBJ2-1, with 9 positions matching TRBD2. With V trimmed by 6 bases and J by 2 bases, 5 bases remained unmatched. Germline values: CDR1 MNHEY, CDR2 SVGEGT. The CDR3 spans 15 residues. The CDR3 protein is CASRSSGAPYNEQFF. The CDR3, as DNA: TGTGCCAGCAGGTCTAGCGGGGCTCCCTACAATGAGCAGTTCTTC.

The rearrangement uses TRBV6-2 or TRBV6-3 and TRBJ2-5; 9 nucleotides align to TRBD1. The CDR3 loop spans 15 amino acids. The germline gives CDR1 MNHEY, CDR2 SVGEGT. J lost 4 bases, V lost 5 bases, and 8 bases had no gene match. This CDR3 is CASSVPGTGTETQYF. CDR3 bases: TGTGCCAGCAGTGTCCCCGGGACAGGGACAGAGACCCAGTACTTC.

This clonotype was seen a single time. The junction departs from the called germline gene at one end, perhaps through a read error. V is TRBV7-7 and J is TRBJ2-1, with 10 bases that match TRBD1. Germline-derived CDR1 and CDR2 are SSHAT and FNYEAQ (reference sequence). CDR3 length: 15 residues. The CDR3 region has the DNA TGTGCTAGCAGCTCCTCCGGGACAGGGGACGATAAGCAGTTCTTC. Its protein is CASSSSGTGDDKQFF.

The chain is built from TRBV10-3 and TRBJ2-5; possible D gene TRBD2, 6 bases. V was shortened by 3 bases and J by 5 bases, with 19 bases between the two germline ends. The CDR3 is 16 residues long. Per germline, CDR1 ENHRY and CDR2 SYGVKD. CDR3 nucleotide sequence: TGTGCCATCAGTGAAGGCGATCGGGGGACGGGGGAGACCCAGTACTTC. Protein product: CAISEGDRGTGETQYF.

This clonotype was counted a single time. This sequence joins TRBV7-8 and TRBJ2-3; D gene unclear. CDR3 length equals 14 residues. V was clipped by 5 bases and J by 4 bases, with 13 bases between them. Per germline, CDR1 SGHVS and CDR2 FQNEAQ. In DNA, the CDR3 is TGTGCCAGCAGCCTGGGCGAGTCCCCAGATACGCAGTATTTT. This translates into CASSLGESPDTQYF.

This clonotype was seen only once. This chain links TRBV20-1 with TRBJ2-1; possibly TRBD2 for D (6 bases). V shed 5 bases and J shed 5 bases, with 16 bases lying between them. The CDR3 runs to 14 residues. Germline loops: CDR1 DFQATT, CDR2 SNEGSKA (reference sequence). For the CDR3, the DNA is TGCAGTGCTCGCCTAGCGAGGTGGGACAATGAGCAGTTCTTC. Amino acids: CSARLARWDNEQFF.

The chain couples TRBV7-8 to TRBJ2-7; TRBD2 aligns across 11 bases. CDR3 length: 15 amino acids. Trimming removed 2 bases from V and 4 bases from J; junction bases left unmatched: 4. Germline-derived CDR1 and CDR2 are SGHVS and FQNEAQ. CDR3 loop: CASSLIAGGLYEQYF. The CDR3 nucleotides are TGTGCCAGCAGCTTAATAGCGGGGGGGTTGTACGAGCAGTACTTC.

The rearrangement joins TRBV6-6 to TRBJ2-1, with 10 nucleotides matching TRBD2. CDR1 and CDR2 (germline): MNHNY, SVGAGI (reference sequence). There are 17 residues in the CDR3. Unmatched junction bases numbered 8, after V lost 6 bases and J lost 0 bases. This CDR3 is CASSRTSGTSSYNEQFF. In DNA, the CDR3 is TGTGCCAGCAGCCGTACTAGCGGGACAAGCTCCTACAATGAGCAGTTCTTC.

Remarks on this clonotype: One end of the junction varies from germline; a read error may be responsible. The gene calls are TRBV25-1 and TRBJ1-6; TRBD1 matches at 9 bases. Germline loops: CDR1 MGHDK, CDR2 SYGVNS. The length of the CDR3 is 14 residues. CDR3 region: CTSSVGQGKSPLHF. The CDR3 nucleotides read TGTACCAGCAGTGTCGGACAGGGGAAGTCACCCCTCCACTTT.

This sequence joins TRBV28 and TRBJ2-1; D gene uncertain. The CDR3 totals 13 residues. V was pared by 5 bases and J by 6 bases, with 11 bases between. The V gene's germline CDR1 is MDHEN and CDR2 SYDVKM. This CDR3 is CASSDGLGNEQFF. CDR3 DNA: TGTGCCAGCAGTGACGGGCTTGGCAATGAGCAGTTCTTC.

V and J are TRBV4-1 and TRBJ2-3; D tentatively reads TRBD1 or TRBD2 (5 bases each). Germline loops: CDR1 MGHRA, CDR2 YSYEKL. There are 16 residues in the CDR3. With 7 bases removed from V and 0 bases from J, the gap between germline ends came to 17 bases. This chain's CDR3 is CASTVRDPTSTDTQYF. Here the CDR3 DNA reads TGCGCCAGCACCGTACGGGACCCTACTAGCACAGATACGCAGTATTTT.

The rearrangement links TRBV12-3 or TRBV12-4 to TRBJ2-1; maybe TRBD1 (5 bases). This CDR3 is built from 12 residues. The V end was cut by 6 bases, the J end by 10 bases, with 13 bases between. The CDR3: CASRFWGREQFF. The CDR3 nucleotides are TGTGCCAGCAGGTTTTGGGGCAGGGAGCAGTTCTTC.

This chain connects TRBV28 to TRBJ2-4, with TRBD2 matching 8 bases. The end of the DNA aligns better with TRBJ2-7, so the J call may be wrong. CDR1 and CDR2 from the germline V gene are MDHEN and SYDVKM. CDR3 length: 17 amino acids. CDR3 residues: CASSGPISGVLRDEQYF. CDR3 DNA: TGTGCCAGCAGTGGGCCCATTAGCGGGGTCTTGAGGGACGAGCAGTACTTC.

The sample holds one count of this clonotype. The V call is TRBV2, the J call TRBJ2-4; TRBD2 is a possible D gene (7 bases). With 6 bases removed from V and 0 bases from J, the gap between germline ends came to 24 bases. Germline V CDR1 and CDR2: SNHLY, FYNNEI. CDR3 size: 19 residues. The CDR3 sequence: CASRGGGTGTPLAKNIQYF. In DNA form, the CDR3 reads TGTGCCAGCAGAGGGGGGGGGACCGGGACTCCCTTAGCCAAAAACATTCAGTACTTC.

The chain couples TRBV5-1 to TRBJ2-7; 8 positions agree with TRBD2. Germline-derived CDR1 and CDR2 are SGHRS and YFSETQ. J gave up 5 bases and V 0 bases, and 4 bases lay outside the gene matches. The length of the CDR3 is 14 residues. The CDR3: CASSLALADNEQYF. The CDR3 DNA sequence: TGCGCCAGCAGCTTGGCACTAGCGGACAACGAGCAGTACTTC. The full variable domain, rest sourced from reference TRBV5-1 and TRBJ2-7, is KAGVTQTPRYLIKTRGQQVTLSCSPISGHRSVSWYQQTPGQGLQFLFEYFSETQRNKGNFPGRFSGRQFSNSRSEMNVSTLELGDSALYLCASSLALADNEQYFGPGTRLTVT.

V and J are TRBV27 and TRBJ2-1, with TRBD1 identical over 9 bases. The trim removed 8 bases at V and 8 bases at J, leaving 7 bases unmatched. CDR1 and CDR2 from the germline V gene are MNHEY and SMNVEV (reference sequence). This CDR3 comprises 13 residues. The CDR3 protein is CASSGQGGDEQFF. The CDR3 region has the DNA TGTGCCAGCTCGGGACAGGGTGGCGATGAGCAGTTCTTC.

The chain is built from TRBV20-1 and TRBJ1-5, with D perhaps TRBD1 (5 bases). CDR1 is DFQATT and CDR2 is SNEGSKA in the germline V gene (reference sequence). The CDR3 runs to 14 residues. V lost 3 bases and J 6 bases, leaving 15 bases between the germline ends. The CDR3 DNA reads TGCAGTGCTAGTATGCAGGGAGGAACTCAGCCCCAGCATTTT. Translating gives CSASMQGGTQPQHF.

V gene TRBV5-1 combines with J gene TRBJ2-1, with D hard to call. V shed 0 bases and J shed 3 bases, with 13 bases lying between them. Germline CDR1 reads SGHRS; CDR2 reads YFSETQ. This CDR3 spans 16 amino acids. CDR3 in amino acids: CASSLDGSVGYNEQFF. The CDR3 bases are TGCGCCAGCAGCTTGGATGGGTCAGTTGGCTACAATGAGCAGTTCTTC.

The chain employs TRBV11-2 and TRBJ2-7; weak D call: TRBD1 (6 bases). Trimming removed 5 bases at V and 7 bases at J, with 24 bases between. CDR1 and CDR2 (germline): SGHAT, FQNNGV. The CDR3 consists of 16 residues. This CDR3 is CASSPRGGRGDNEQYF. As DNA, the CDR3 is TGTGCCAGCAGCCCCCGGGGTGGCAGGGGAGACAATGAGCAGTACTTC. Full variable domain (outside the CDR3, taken from reference TRBV11-2 and TRBJ2-7): EAGVAQSPRYKIIEKRQSVAFWCNPISGHATLYWYQQILGQGPKLLIQFQNNGVVDDSQLPKDRFSAERLKGVDSTLKIQPAKLEDSAVYLCASSPRGGRGDNEQYFGPGTRLTVT.

The rearrangement joins TRBV6-1 to TRBJ2-5, with D perhaps given as TRBD1 or TRBD2 (7 bases each). The J call may be faulty, since TRBJ2-7 better matches the DNA end. Germline V gives CDR1 MNHNS, CDR2 SASEGT. The CDR3 is 16 amino acids. CDR3 amino acids: CASSEAVQGTNYEQYF. The CDR3 nucleotides read TGTGCCAGCAGTGAAGCGGTACAGGGGACTAACTACGAGCAGTACTTC.